What follows are 15 T cell receptor beta chains derived from one specimen sequenced in a study of shared clonotypes between healthy human individuals. TCRdb keeps only in-frame clones here, not all; method: immunoSEQ multiplex PCR. The profile shows some 700,000 clones, 90% of them singletons. What was sequenced was memory CD8+ T cells from PBMCs. Subset denoted: CD45RO+ cells pooled with CCR7-negative TemRA cells. These receptors all stem from a man aged 18-30 years in good health. Some clones in this sample may be carry-over from other donors' samples.

This clone was counted only a few times. The V gene is TRBV28, the J gene TRBJ2-2, with no clear D. Germline-derived CDR1 and CDR2 are MDHEN and SYDVKM. V gave up 9 bases and J gave up 7 bases, with 6 bases separating them. The CDR3 sequence is 10 residues long. CDR3: CASRHGELFF. The CDR3 DNA follows: TGTGCCAGTCGGCACGGGGAGCTGTTTTTT.

The V and J genes are TRBV27 and TRBJ2-1; D unclear. The CDR3 extends over 13 amino acids. Trimming took off 5 bases at V and 6 bases at J, with 11 bases between the two ends. Germline assignment: CDR1 MNHEY and CDR2 SMNVEV (reference sequence). The CDR3 DNA reads as TGTGCCAGCAGTATACGGGTGGCCAATGAGCAGTTCTTC. Encoded protein: CASSIRVANEQFF.

This CDR3 is CASSHDRSTDTQYF. CDR3 nucleotide sequence: TGTGCCAGCAGCCATGACAGGTCCACAGATACGCAGTATTTT. The chain uses TRBV5-4 and TRBJ2-3; possible D gene TRBD1, 6 bases. This CDR3 region has 14 residues. Germline CDR1 reads SGHNT; CDR2 reads YYREEE (reference sequence). V gave up 4 bases and J gave up 2 bases, with 11 bases separating them.

V usage is TRBV5-1 and J usage is TRBJ1-2; D ambiguous. This CDR3 spans 13 amino acids. The ends were cut back, 0 bases at V and 4 bases at J, with 7 bases in the middle. Per the germline V gene, CDR1 is SGHRS and CDR2 is YFSETQ. The CDR3: CASSLEASYGYTF. DNA of the CDR3: TGCGCCAGCAGCTTGGAGGCCTCCTATGGCTACACCTTC.

This clone turned up a few times. At the DNA level, this CDR3 is encoded by other sequences in the same sample as well. The gene calls are TRBV29-1 and TRBJ1-1; D gene ambiguous. Trimming removed 4 bases at V and 5 bases at J, with 5 bases between. The CDR3 covers 10 residues. The germline V gene has CDR1 SQVTM and CDR2 ANQGSEA. In DNA, the CDR3 is TGCAGCGTTGCTGGGACTGAAGCTTTCTTT. It specifies CSVAGTEAFF.

The V call is TRBV11-2, the J call TRBJ2-3; weak D call: TRBD2 (6 bases). Between the trimmed V and J ends, which lost 8 bases and 3 bases, there was a span of 18 bases. CDR1 is SGHAT and CDR2 is FQNNGV in the germline V gene. The CDR3 extends over 15 amino acids. The DNA for the CDR3 is TGTGCCAGCGGGGGTTGGGGGGAGTGGACAGATACGCAGTATTTT. This gives the protein CASGGWGEWTDTQYF.

The V gene is TRBV13, the J gene TRBJ2-1, with D perhaps matching TRBD2 (5 bases). Trimming removed 0 bases at V and 10 bases at J, with 10 bases between. Germline loops: CDR1 PRHDT, CDR2 FYEKMQ (reference sequence). The CDR3 totals 13 residues. The CDR3 is CASSLGRAGEQFF. The CDR3 region has the DNA TGTGCCAGCAGCTTAGGGAGGGCCGGCGAGCAGTTCTTC.

The V call is TRBV27, the J call TRBJ2-1; D is unresolved. Per the germline V gene, CDR1 is MNHEY and CDR2 is SMNVEV (reference sequence). CDR3 size: 13 residues. Trimming removed 2 bases from V and 8 bases from J, with 10 bases in between. CDR3 coding DNA: TGTGCCAGCAGTTTAAACGGGTGGGATGAGCAGTTCTTC. Encoded protein: CASSLNGWDEQFF.

With regard to this clone: One junction end disagrees with the germline gene, perhaps due to a read error. The chain links TRBV7-9 to TRBJ2-2; D gene unclear. This CDR3 region has 15 residues. Germline values: CDR1 SEHNR, CDR2 FQNEAQ (reference sequence). The CDR3 protein is CASSQDFLNTGELFF. Here the CDR3 DNA reads TGCGCCAGCAGCCAAGACTTCCTGAACACCGGGGAGCTGTTTTTT.

V is TRBV4-3 and J is TRBJ1-1, with D perhaps TRBD1 (5 bases). V lost 1 base and J lost 4, with 10 bases in between. Germline CDR1 and CDR2: LGHNA and YSLEER. The CDR3 has 14 residues. The DNA for the CDR3 is TGCGCCAGCAGCCAAGGGATGGGGGGCACTGAAGCTTTCTTT. It yields the protein CASSQGMGGTEAFF.

The chain uses TRBV5-1 and TRBJ2-5, with 8 bases lining up with TRBD2. The CDR3 contains 15 residues. V shed 3 bases and J 1 base; nucleotides not matched to a gene: 5. The germline CDR1 and CDR2 sequences are SGHRS and YFSETQ. This chain's CDR3 is CASSSIAGLQETQYF. In nucleotides, the CDR3 is TGCGCCAGCAGCTCTATAGCGGGACTCCAAGAGACCCAGTACTTC.

The V and J genes are TRBV27 and TRBJ2-1; 8 nucleotides align to TRBD2. This CDR3 has 16 amino acids. J was trimmed by 3 bases and V by 4 bases; bases with no gene match: 8. Germline CDR1 is MNHEY and CDR2 is SMNVEV (reference sequence). CDR3 DNA sequence: TGTGCCAGCAGTTCAACCCTAGCGGGCGACTACAATGAGCAGTTCTTC. It translates to CASSSTLAGDYNEQFF.

This rearrangement joins TRBV29-1 to TRBJ2-7; possible D gene TRBD2, 6 bases. This CDR3 is 13 amino acids long. The germline gives CDR1 SQVTM, CDR2 ANQGSEA. Trimming took 8 bases from V and 6 from J, leaving 20 bases between them. Written as DNA, the CDR3 is TGCAGCACCCGGGGCGGGGACGGACTCGAGCAGTACTTC. Protein: CSTRGGDGLEQYF.

The rearrangement links TRBV27 to TRBJ2-1; 8 bases align to TRBD2. CDR1 MNHEY and CDR2 SMNVEV come from the germline V gene (reference sequence). CDR3 size: 15 residues. Losses at the gene ends were 5 bases for V and 4 bases for J; bases not matched to a gene: 7. The CDR3 bases are TGTGCCAGCAGTCCCGGGACTAGAGGTTACAATGAGCAGTTCTTC. This codes for CASSPGTRGYNEQFF.

The chain links TRBV7-9 to TRBJ2-7; the D call may be TRBD1 or TRBD2 (5 bases each). The germline V and J ends were trimmed by 4 bases and 0 bases, with 7 bases remaining between them. Germline V gene lookup returns CDR1 SEHNR and CDR2 FQNEAQ (reference sequence). This CDR3 region has 13 residues. CDR3 DNA sequence: TGTGCCAGCAGCTGGGGGTCCTCCTACGAGCAGTACTTC. Translation: CASSWGSSYEQYF.